The 8 T cell receptor beta chains below come from one sample, sequenced in a study of blood T cells in healthy people across ages. The authors ran a second PCR of roughly 6 to 11 cycles using a sample-barcoded 5' primer and a J-beta primer mix. TCRdb reprocessed the 5' RACE reads with MiXCR, giving one entry per CDR3 protein. The sample shows 800,000 to 950,000 distinct CDR3 sequences, 25% to 35% of them seen only once. These same records also appear under a second study, on T cells of mothers and their children.

Sequenced material: blood. These receptors all come from a woman between 40 and 55 years old in good health.

The chain employs TRBV4-3 and TRBJ1-5; 10 nucleotides line up with TRBD1. V trimming: 3 bases; J trimming: 4 bases; junction bases outside the gene matches: 9. Germline CDR1 reads LGHNA; CDR2 reads YSLEER. The CDR3 is 17 residues long. CDR3 sequence (DNA): TGCGCCAGCAGCCAGGGTCCCCCGGGACAGGGGAATCAGCCCCAGCATTTT. Its protein product is CASSQGPPGQGNQPQHF.

The chain joins TRBV14 to TRBJ2-1; TRBD1 matches at 10 bases. Trimming at V came to 0 bases and at J to 0 bases, leaving 11 bases not matched to a gene. Per the germline V gene, CDR1 is SGHDN and CDR2 is FVKESK. The CDR3 is 20 residues long. The CDR3: CASSQDWDRGGLSSYNEQFF. The CDR3 DNA sequence: TGTGCCAGCAGCCAAGATTGGGACAGGGGAGGGCTTAGCTCCTACAATGAGCAGTTCTTC.

The rearrangement links TRBV4-3 to TRBJ2-3, with TRBD2 matching over 12 bases. CDR1 is LGHNA, CDR2 YSLEER, per germline. V was clipped by 1 base and J by 9 bases; unmatched bases: 11. This CDR3 has 17 amino acids. DNA for the CDR3: TGCGCCAGCAGCCAAGTCCCTAGCGGGGGGGCCACTGGGACGCAGTATTTT. This encodes CASSQVPSGGATGTQYF.

This clonotype was observed a few times. The chain joins TRBV14 to TRBJ2-5, with 7 bases lining up with TRBD1. CDR3 size: 14 residues. Germline-derived CDR1 and CDR2 are SGHDN and FVKESK. V was pared by 5 bases and J by 4 bases, with 7 bases of the junction left unmatched. For the CDR3, the DNA is TGTGCCAGCAGCAAGACAGGGTGGGGAGAGACCCAGTACTTC. Protein sequence: CASSKTGWGETQYF.

This rearrangement joins TRBV29-1 to TRBJ1-5, with D perhaps TRBD1 (5 bases). The CDR3 length is 12 residues. V was cut by 6 bases and J by 5 bases, with 11 bases left in between. Germline V gene sequence: CDR1 SQVTM, CDR2 ANQGSEA. CDR3 loop: CSVRDGDQPQHF. The CDR3 DNA sequence: TGCAGCGTCCGGGACGGAGATCAGCCCCAGCATTTT.

This rearrangement joins TRBV29-1 to TRBJ1-1; D gene uncertain. The germline V gene encodes CDR1 SQVTM and CDR2 ANQGSEA. The CDR3 length is 14 residues. V was pared by 1 base and J by 0 bases, with 9 bases between. CDR3 in DNA: TGCAGCGTTGAAGGTCTAAGGTTGAACACTGAAGCTTTCTTT. It specifies CSVEGLRLNTEAFF.

This clonotype has more than one count but fewer than ten. The V gene is TRBV14, the J gene TRBJ1-1, with 8 bases matching TRBD1. V shed 2 bases and J 4 bases; nucleotides not matched to a gene: 6. This CDR3 region has 15 residues. Germline V CDR1 and CDR2: SGHDN, FVKESK. As DNA, the CDR3 is TGTGCCAGCAGCCAACCAGGGGGCTTAAGCACTGAAGCTTTCTTT. Its protein is CASSQPGGLSTEAFF.

In regard to this clonotype: This clone may be a read error of a much larger clone one base away. The gene calls are TRBV28 and TRBJ2-4, with D perhaps being TRBD1 or TRBD2 (6 bases each). The J call may be incorrect, as the DNA end agrees better with TRBJ2-7. CDR3 length: 14 residues. The germline V gene encodes CDR1 MDHEN and CDR2 SYDVKM. The CDR3 here is CAGRRGDRISEQYF. In nucleotides, the CDR3 is TGTGCCGGCAGGAGGGGAGACAGGATCTCCGAGCAGTACTTC.